The next 13 T cell receptor beta chains were all read from a single sample in a study of early T cells in non-severe SARS-CoV-2 infection. TCRdb reprocessed the 5' RACE reads via MiXCR and lists one record per CDR3 protein. The sample carries under 65,000 distinct CDR3 sequences, around 12% recorded once. Sequenced material: whole blood. The origin of the receptors is an adult who was a healthcare worker with PCR-confirmed SARS-CoV-2 infection or an uninfected control (not recorded which).

This clonotype was counted at least ten times. This chain joins TRBV5-1 and TRBJ2-7; 9 bases are a match to TRBD2. The CDR3 sequence is 15 residues long. V lost 0 bases, J lost 6 bases, and 7 bases stayed unmatched. Germline CDR1 SGHRS, CDR2 YFSETQ. This CDR3 reads CASSLGASGISEQYF. CDR3 nucleotides: TGCGCCAGCAGCTTGGGGGCTAGCGGGATTTCCGAGCAGTACTTC.

V is TRBV30 and J is TRBJ2-1; 8 nucleotides line up with TRBD2. V shed 8 bases and J 9 bases; nucleotides not matched to a gene: 9. This CDR3 comprises 12 residues. Germline-derived CDR1 and CDR2 are GTSNPN and SVGIG (reference sequence). The DNA for the CDR3 is TGTGCCCTCCGGGAGGGGCTCGGTGAGCAGTTCTTC. It codes for CALREGLGEQFF.

This clonotype has a count of ten or more. The CDR3, as DNA: TGCAGCGTTGATGGGCCAGGGGGCGCTCGGGACGAGCAGTACTTC. Translation: CSVDGPGGARDEQYF. The chain has TRBV29-1 and TRBJ2-7, with TRBD1 matching over 8 bases. The V and J ends lost 3 bases and 5 bases, in that order; junction bases with no gene match: 12. Germline V gene lookup returns CDR1 SQVTM and CDR2 ANQGSEA. This CDR3 spans 15 amino acids.

The rearrangement joins TRBV28 to TRBJ2-7, with D unclear. The CDR3 runs to 15 residues. The germline CDR1 and CDR2 sequences are MDHEN and SYDVKM. Trimming took 5 bases from V and 5 from J, leaving 19 bases between them. In DNA form, the CDR3 reads TGTGCCAGCAGTCCTCTCCGATCTCCTACCCACGAGCAGTACTTC. Protein: CASSPLRSPTHEQYF.

This clonotype has at least ten counts. Just one base apart from a much larger clone, this may be a read error. V and J are TRBV7-8 and TRBJ1-1; D unclear. The length of the CDR3 is 13 residues. Germline CDR1 is SGHVS and CDR2 is FQNEAQ. Between the trimmed V and J ends, which lost 1 base and 1 base, there was a span of 4 bases. The CDR3 DNA reads as TGTGCCAGCAGCTTAGAGAGGAACACTGAAGCTTTCTTT. Amino acid sequence: CASSLERNTEAFF.

V is TRBV18 and J is TRBJ1-1; D unresolved. Trimming took 3 bases from V and 6 from J, leaving 8 bases between them. This CDR3 comprises 12 residues. In germline, CDR1 is KGHSH, CDR2 LQKENI. CDR3: CASSPSAAEAFF. CDR3 DNA: TGTGCCAGCTCACCGTCGGCCGCTGAAGCTTTCTTT.

This chain uses TRBV29-1 with TRBJ2-1; the D is unclear. CDR1 and CDR2 from the germline V gene are SQVTM and ANQGSEA. The CDR3 consists of 11 residues. V dropped 4 bases and J dropped 7 bases, with 8 bases sitting between them. The CDR3 coding sequence is TGCAGCGTTGCCCTAGATAATGAGCAGTTCTTC. Residues: CSVALDNEQFF.

This clonotype appeared many times. The chain couples TRBV10-3 to TRBJ2-7, with 7 bases that match TRBD2. The CDR3 covers 12 residues. After removal of 4 bases from V and 3 bases from J, the junction contained 0 bases not matched to a gene. Germline V lookup: CDR1 ENHRY, CDR2 SYGVKD. The CDR3 region has the DNA TGTGCCATCAGTGGGACTAGCTACGAGCAGTACTTC. Protein: CAISGTSYEQYF.

This clonotype was detected only a few times. The rearrangement joins TRBV21-1 to TRBJ2-7; TRBD1, as called in the table, went unchecked against the DNA. TRBV21-1 has pseudogene status. This CDR3 region has 14 residues. In DNA form, the CDR3 reads TGTGCAGCCTTCTATCCCGGGGCTGCCTACGAGCAGTACTTC. Residues: CAAFYPGAAYEQYF.

The chain joins TRBV13 to TRBJ1-6; 7 nucleotides match TRBD1. Germline CDR1 reads PRHDT; CDR2 reads FYEKMQ (reference sequence). V trimming: 6 bases; J trimming: 9 bases; junction bases outside the gene matches: 8. The length of the CDR3 is 14 residues. CDR3 amino acids: CASSTRQGGSPLHF. Written as DNA, the CDR3 is TGTGCCAGCAGTACGAGACAGGGTGGTTCACCCCTCCACTTT.

The genes are TRBV5-1 and TRBJ2-3; 11 positions match TRBD2. The trim removed 0 bases at V and 4 bases at J, leaving 4 bases unmatched. Germline V gene lookup returns CDR1 SGHRS and CDR2 YFSETQ. This CDR3 is built from 16 residues. CDR3 DNA: TGCGCCAGCAGCTTGGTGACTAGCGGGAAGGCAGATACGCAGTATTTT. It yields the protein CASSLVTSGKADTQYF.

This clonotype was detected ten times or more. V gene TRBV6-5 combines with J gene TRBJ2-7; the D call may be TRBD1 or TRBD2 (5 bases each). The CDR3 contains 14 residues. Trimming removed 5 bases from V and 3 bases from J, with 14 bases in between. Per the germline V gene, CDR1 is MNHEY and CDR2 is SVGAGI. Here the CDR3 reads CASSPRDALYEQYF. The CDR3 region has the DNA TGTGCCAGCAGTCCCCGGGACGCCCTCTACGAGCAGTACTTC.

This clonotype is medium-sized in the sample. The V and J genes are TRBV6-6 and TRBJ2-7; 10 positions agree with TRBD2. The germline V gene has CDR1 MNHNY and CDR2 SVGAGI (reference sequence). J gave up 6 bases and V 6 bases, and 23 bases lay outside the gene matches. CDR3 length: 19 residues. The DNA for the CDR3 is TGTGCCAGCAGCCCCTCAGGTCCCTCAGCGGGTAGCGGGAGGCGCGAGCAGTACTTC. The encoded protein is CASSPSGPSAGSGRREQYF.